Listed below are T cell receptor beta chains from one sample, sequenced in a study of shared clonotypes between healthy human individuals. Here immunoSEQ multiplex PCR was the method, and the copy in TCRdb shows in-frame clones only, minus some. This table holds roughly 2.5 million clones, around 94% found once. The material sequenced was naive CD4+ T cells sorted from blood. Receptor source: a man aged 18 to 35 in good health. Both conserved end residues are part of each CDR3. Fields, in order: J gene, V gene, D gene, clone size, CDR3 DNA, CDR3 protein. The D gene is left open where the match is weak. The size field is filled for only some rows; it gives once, few, many or a size class.

J: TRBJ2-3
V: TRBV28
D: .
size: .
DNA: TGTGCCAGCCCATCGAGCACAGATACGCAGTATTTT
CDR3: CASPSSTDTQYF

J: TRBJ2-5
V: TRBV4-1
D: TRBD1
size: .
DNA: TGCGCCAGCAGCCAAGAGGGGACAGGGGAAGGCGAGACCCAGTACTTC
CDR3: CASSQEGTGEGETQYF

J: TRBJ2-5
V: TRBV29-1
D: .
size: .
DNA: TGCAGCTGGGAGATGGGAGAGACCCAGTACTTC
CDR3: CSWEMGETQYF

J: TRBJ2-2
V: TRBV19
D: .
size: .
DNA: TGTGCCAGTAAGAAAGAAAACACCGGGGAGCTGTTTTTT
CDR3: CASKKENTGELFF

J: TRBJ1-2
V: TRBV5-4
D: .
size: .
DNA: TGTGCCAGCAGCTTGGATCTCGGGCAGTCTTTCGGCTACACCTTC
CDR3: CASSLDLGQSFGYTF

J: TRBJ1-6
V: TRBV7-2
D: TRBD1
size: .
DNA: TGTGCCAGCAGCTCCTCAGGCAGGGGGACTTTCTATAATTCACCCCTCCACTTT
CDR3: CASSSSGRGTFYNSPLHF

J: TRBJ2-2
V: TRBV5-1
D: TRBD2
size: .
DNA: TGCGCCAGCAGCTTCTCTAGCGGGAGTGGCGCCGGGGAGCTGTTTTTT
CDR3: CASSFSSGSGAGELFF

J: TRBJ1-1
V: TRBV29-1
D: .
size: .
DNA: TGCAGCGTTAAAGGGGTCCTGAACACTGAAGCTTTCTTT
CDR3: CSVKGVLNTEAFF

J: TRBJ1-4
V: TRBV9
D: TRBD1
size: once
DNA: TGTGCCAGCAGCGCCCGACAGGGGTCCAATAATGAAAAACTGTTTTTT
CDR3: CASSARQGSNNEKLFF

J: TRBJ1-2
V: TRBV6-1
D: TRBD1
size: .
DNA: TGTGCCAGCAGCTTCGACAGGGGCTATGGCTACACCTTC
CDR3: CASSFDRGYGYTF

J: TRBJ1-1
V: TRBV6-5
D: TRBD1
size: .
DNA: TGTGCCAGCAGTTACTTCCCAGGGGGCGGGGGTGAAGCTTTCTTT
CDR3: CASSYFPGGGGEAFF

J: TRBJ1-3
V: TRBV9
D: .
size: few
DNA: TGTGCCAGCAGCGTGGGCAGCTCTGGAAACACCATATATTTT
CDR3: CASSVGSSGNTIYF

J: TRBJ2-3
V: TRBV9
D: TRBD2
size: .
DNA: TGTGCCAGCAGCGTAGGCCTTAGCGGGGTACGAGATACGCAGTATTTT
CDR3: CASSVGLSGVRDTQYF

J: TRBJ2-1
V: TRBV7-2
D: .
size: .
DNA: TGTGCCAGCAGCTTAGGGGGGACAAAGATCTACAATGAGCAGTTCTTC
CDR3: CASSLGGTKIYNEQFF

J: TRBJ2-5
V: TRBV30
D: .
size: .
DNA: TGTGCCTGGAGTAAGGTCCAAGAGACCCAGTACTTC
CDR3: CAWSKVQETQYF

J: TRBJ2-3
V: TRBV5-1
D: TRBD2
size: .
DNA: TGCGCCAGCAGCTTCGGACTAGCGGGGGGCTCGTGGGGAGATACGCAGTATTTT
CDR3: CASSFGLAGGSWGDTQYF

J: TRBJ2-5
V: TRBV9
D: .
size: .
DNA: TGTGCCAGCAGCGTAGCTACGAGGGGCGGGCAAGAGACCCAGTACTTC
CDR3: CASSVATRGGQETQYF

J: TRBJ2-2
V: TRBV10-3
D: .
size: .
DNA: TGTGCCACTATACTAGAGATGAACACCGGGGAGCTGTTTTTT
CDR3: CATILEMNTGELFF

J: TRBJ1-5
V: TRBV27
D: TRBD1
size: .
DNA: TGTGCCAGCAGTGCTCGACAGGGGAAAGGTCAGCCCCAGCATTTT
CDR3: CASSARQGKGQPQHF

J: TRBJ1-2
V: TRBV7-9
D: .
size: .
DNA: TGTGCCAGCAGCTTAGGGCAGAATAACTATGGCTACACCTTC
CDR3: CASSLGQNNYGYTF

J: TRBJ1-1
V: TRBV2
D: TRBD1
size: .
DNA: TGTGCCAGCAGTGGACCACAGGGGACCGGGCTCGAAGCTTTCTTT
CDR3: CASSGPQGTGLEAFF

J: TRBJ1-2
V: TRBV14
D: .
size: .
DNA: TGTGCCAGCAGCCTCTTCATTAACTATGGCTACACCTTC
CDR3: CASSLFINYGYTF

J: TRBJ2-1
V: TRBV6-4
D: TRBD1
size: .
DNA: TGTGCCAGCAGTCAGAGGATCGGGACAGGGCAGGTTGAGCAGTTCTTC
CDR3: CASSQRIGTGQVEQFF

J: TRBJ1-5
V: TRBV6-5
D: .
size: .
DNA: TGTGCCAGCAGTTACGCGTCCCCTTATCAGCCCCAGCATTTT
CDR3: CASSYASPYQPQHF

J: TRBJ2-2
V: TRBV5-1
D: TRBD2
size: once
DNA: TGCGCCAGCAGCTACGGACTAGCGGGGGGACACACCGGGGAGCTGTTTTTT
CDR3: CASSYGLAGGHTGELFF

J: TRBJ2-7
V: TRBV6-6
D: TRBD1
size: .
DNA: TGTGCCAGCAGTTACTTTGACAGGGGCGTTGTCGAGCAGTACTTC
CDR3: CASSYFDRGVVEQYF